This T cell receptor (beta chain) derives from a study of cytomegalovirus exposure and HLA in healthy donors. The study's findings and limits: Presence/absence analyses treated sequencing depth as roughly uniform across donors. Several of the most significant clusters appeared, in a later analysis, to be linked to common viral pathogens. According to an earlier analysis, most TCR beta V segments yielded productive rearrangements about 87% or about 30% of the time.

Use of 60 Vbeta and 13 Jbeta primers characterized the PCR. Assay: immunoSEQ multiplex PCR; the TCRdb copy retains only in-frame clones and omits some. Of 90,000 to 140,000 clones in the sample, roughly 13% were seen once. With 8 bases removed from V and 3 bases from J, the gap between germline ends came to 19 bases. The CDR3 consists of 15 residues. Germline V CDR1 and CDR2: SGHTA, FQGNSA. A few counts support this clone. Its antigen is undetermined. The chain combines TRBV7-2 with TRBJ1-2; maybe TRBD1 (6 bases). Specimen: PBMCs. The sequence was collected from a man aged 35 to 55 in good health and CMV-seropositive. DNA of the CDR3: TGTGCCAGCGGACCCGGTATGGGACAAGACTATGGCTACACCTTC. Translation: CASGPGMGQDYGYTF.